This passage covers 4 T cell receptor beta chains from one sample sequenced in a study of human CD4 T cells and Enterobacteriaceae. Memory CD4+ T cells were sorted as all CD4+ cells except CD45RA+CCR7+CD95- naive cells, over 95% pure. Some clones are missing from TCRdb's copy, which holds only in-frame ones; the method was immunoSEQ multiplex PCR. Of just under 30,000 clones listed, approximately 80% are singletons. The sample was memory CD4+ T cells from blood. The receptors shown here come from a human donor in good health.

The genes are TRBV19 and TRBJ2-2; no clear D. Germline V gene data show CDR1 as LNHDA and CDR2 as SQIVND (reference sequence). The germline V and J ends were trimmed by 3 bases and 0 bases, with 8 bases remaining between them. The CDR3 runs to 15 residues. The CDR3 sequence is CASSIRTANTGELFF. The CDR3, as DNA: TGTGCCAGTAGTATCCGTACAGCGAACACCGGGGAGCTGTTTTTT. The variable domain in full, completed from reference TRBV19 and TRBJ2-2, reads DGGITQSPKYLFRKEGQNVTLSCEQNLNHDAMYWYRQDPGQGLRLIYYSQIVNDFQKGDIAEGYSVSREKKESFPLTVTSAQKNPTAFYLCASSIRTANTGELFFGEGSRLTVL.

The rearrangement uses TRBV19 and TRBJ1-2; D possibly corresponds to TRBD1 (5 bases). Germline V gene data show CDR1 as LNHDA and CDR2 as SQIVND (reference sequence). There are 13 residues in the CDR3. V was clipped by 6 bases and J by 5 bases, with 13 bases between them. This CDR3 reads CASSYKGAYGYTF. CDR3 in DNA: TGTGCCAGTAGCTACAAAGGGGCATATGGCTACACCTTC.

J is TRBJ2-3 and V is TRBV5-4; TRBD2 matches 12 bases. The germline V gene encodes CDR1 SGHNT and CDR2 YYREEE (reference sequence). Losses at the gene ends were 4 bases for V and 5 bases for J; bases not matched to a gene: 8. The CDR3 covers 16 residues. This chain's CDR3 is CASSRRLAGERDTQYF. As DNA, the CDR3 is TGTGCCAGCAGCCGCCGACTAGCGGGAGAGAGAGATACGCAGTATTTT.

The chain uses TRBV18 and TRBJ2-7, with 7 bases lining up with TRBD1. Germline lookup yields CDR1 KGHSH and CDR2 LQKENI. V lost 0 bases and J lost 3; bases outside the gene matches: 2. The CDR3 length is 14 residues. The CDR3 DNA is TGTGCCAGCTCACCACCGCAGGGGGTCTACGAGCAGTACTTC. Protein product: CASSPPQGVYEQYF.